This is a list of T cell receptor beta chains from one sample in a study of blood T cell repertoires in COVID-19. Profiling relied on immunoSEQ multiplex PCR, and the TCRdb table lists in-frame clones only, not all of them. The table shows about 100,000 clones, with 86% occurring only once. The sample was peripheral blood. Receptors originate from a man older than 75 with active or convalescent COVID-19. Each CDR3 is given with its conserved first and last residue. The D gene is left open where the match is weak. The size field is filled for only some rows; it gives once, few, many or a size class.

.,TRBD2,TRBV18,TRBJ2-3,CASSPFAGGDLDTQYF,TGTGCCAGCTCACCATTCGCGGGAGGTGATTTAGATACGCAGTATTTT
.,TRBD1,TRBV3-1/TRBV3-2,TRBJ1-6,CASSVRQGSGSPLHF,TGTGCCAGCAGCGTCCGACAGGGGTCAGGGTCACCCCTCCACTTT
.,TRBD1,TRBV5-1,TRBJ2-7,CASSHDRGNYEQYF,TGCGCCAGCAGCCATGACAGGGGAAACTACGAGCAGTACTTC
.,TRBD1,TRBV19,TRBJ1-1,CASSGTGELGGTEAFF,TGTGCCAGTAGTGGGACAGGGGAGCTAGGGGGCACTGAAGCTTTCTTT
.,.,TRBV20-1,TRBJ1-2,CSASARGNYGYTF,TGCAGTGCTAGTGCACGGGGTAACTATGGCTACACCTTC
.,.,TRBV14,TRBJ2-3,CASSRPGAFTDTQYF,TGTGCCAGCAGTCGTCCAGGGGCCTTCACAGATACGCAGTATTTT
.,.,TRBV19,TRBJ2-1,CASSKVSGSYNEQFF,TGTGCCAGTAGTAAGGTCTCGGGGTCCTACAATGAGCAGTTCTTC
.,.,TRBV6-5,TRBJ1-4,CASSPTTGLEKLFF,TGTGCCAGCAGTCCCACTACTGGACTGGAAAAACTGTTTTTT
.,.,TRBV23-1,TRBJ2-1,CASSLYRDFDNEQFF,TGCGCCAGCAGTCTTTACAGGGATTTTGACAATGAGCAGTTCTTC
once,TRBD1,TRBV7-2,TRBJ1-1,CASSLRGLSTEAFF,TGTGCCAGCAGCTTAAGGGGGCTTAGCACTGAAGCTTTCTTT
.,.,TRBV6-2/TRBV6-3,TRBJ2-7,CASSYSGGFSYEQYF,TGTGCCAGCAGTTACTCGGGCGGGTTCTCCTACGAGCAGTACTTC
.,TRBD1,TRBV19,TRBJ1-2,CASSRGQGNYGYTF,TGTGCCAGTAGTAGAGGACAGGGAAACTATGGCTACACCTTC
.,.,TRBV18,TRBJ2-1,CASSVSGNLYNEQFF,TGTGCCAGCTCAGTTTCGGGAAACCTTTACAATGAGCAGTTCTTC
.,TRBD1,TRBV7-6,TRBJ1-3,CATPGTDSGNTIYF,TGTGCCACCCCGGGGACAGACTCTGGAAACACCATATATTTT
.,TRBD2,TRBV18,TRBJ2-1,CASSRTSGSSVIYNEQFF,TGTGCCAGCTCACGAACTAGCGGGAGCAGTGTTATCTACAATGAGCAGTTCTTC
.,.,TRBV6-1,TRBJ1-2,CASSESGSYGYTF,TGTGCCAGCAGTGAAAGCGGCAGCTATGGCTACACCTTC
.,.,TRBV6-1,TRBJ2-7,CASSELGYEQYF,TGTGCCAGCAGTGAACTCGGGTACGAGCAGTACTTC